Shown below are 24 T cell receptor beta chains from a single sample sequenced in a study of T cell repertoires and HLA-DP antigens. Their target antigens are unknown. Here immunoSEQ multiplex PCR was the method, and the copy in TCRdb shows in-frame clones only, minus some. The sample includes about 89,000 clones, about nine tenths of them seen just once. The sequenced sample was CD4+ T cells from PBMCs. The receptors come from a middle-aged man in good health and CMV-seronegative.

The V gene is TRBV2, the J gene TRBJ2-3; TRBD2 agrees at 8 bases. The V gene end was trimmed by 4 bases and the J gene end by 1 base; junction bases not matched to a gene: 10. The V gene's germline CDR1 is SNHLY and CDR2 FYNNEI. The CDR3 extends over 17 amino acids. CDR3 DNA: TGTGCCAGCAGTGGTAGAGCGGGGGCCATCGGCACAGATACGCAGTATTTT. This translates into CASSGRAGAIGTDTQYF.

The CDR3 DNA follows: TGTGCCAGCAGCCCCCGAGGGGCCCAGGGAAACATTCAGTACTTC. This codes for CASSPRGAQGNIQYF. V and J are TRBV7-9 and TRBJ2-4; possibly TRBD1 or TRBD2 for D (5 bases each). From germline, CDR1 is SEHNR and CDR2 FQNEAQ (reference sequence). Between the trimmed V and J ends, which lost 5 bases and 6 bases, there was a span of 17 bases. This CDR3 has 15 amino acids.

The rearrangement joins TRBV5-1 to TRBJ1-1, with TRBD1 identical over 9 bases. Trimming at V came to 5 bases and at J to 5 bases, leaving 7 bases not matched to a gene. This CDR3 has 14 residues. The germline gives CDR1 SGHRS, CDR2 YFSETQ. The CDR3 bases are TGCGCCAGCAGTCACGGACAGGGGAGGACTGAAGCTTTCTTT. Its translation is CASSHGQGRTEAFF.

The chain combines TRBV2 with TRBJ2-7; TRBD1 agrees at 10 bases. Trimming at V came to 6 bases and at J to 6 bases, leaving 5 bases not matched to a gene. The germline V gene has CDR1 SNHLY and CDR2 FYNNEI. CDR3 length equals 13 residues. CDR3 in DNA: TGTGCCAGCAGCCGGGACAGGGGAGGCGAGCAGTACTTC. Translating gives CASSRDRGGEQYF. Variable domain in full (rest from reference TRBV2 and TRBJ2-7): EPEVTQTPSHQVTQMGQEVILRCVPISNHLYFYWYRQILGQKVEFLVSFYNNEISEKSEIFDDQFSVERPDGSNFTLKIRSTKLEDSAMYFCASSRDRGGEQYFGPGTRLTVT.

This clone was counted once. The chain uses TRBV19 and TRBJ2-5; a weak D match, TRBD2 (6 bases). Per germline, CDR1 LNHDA and CDR2 SQIVND (reference sequence). This CDR3 spans 16 amino acids. Trimming cost V 5 bases and J 2 bases, with 18 bases left between them. In DNA form, the CDR3 reads TGTGCCAGTAGTCTCACGGGACTCGGTGAACAAGAGACCCAGTACTTC. This codes for CASSLTGLGEQETQYF. The variable domain in full, with the rest retrieved from reference TRBV19 and TRBJ2-5, is DGGITQSPKYLFRKEGQNVTLSCEQNLNHDAMYWYRQDPGQGLRLIYYSQIVNDFQKGDIAEGYSVSREKKESFPLTVTSAQKNPTAFYLCASSLTGLGEQETQYFGPGTRLLVL.

This chain connects TRBV18 to TRBJ1-6, with 7 positions matching TRBD1. J lost 0 bases, V lost 4 bases, and 6 bases had no gene match. CDR1 is KGHSH, CDR2 LQKENI, per germline. The CDR3 loop spans 17 amino acids. The CDR3 bases are TGTGCCAGCTCACGGGACAGCCTGAGCTCCTATAATTCACCCCTCCACTTT. It specifies CASSRDSLSSYNSPLHF. The complete variable domain, with remaining parts taken from reference TRBV18 and TRBJ1-6, reads NAGVMQNPRHLVRRRGQEARLRCSPMKGHSHVYWYRQLPEEGLKFMVYLQKENIIDESGMPKERFSAEFPKEGPSILRIQQVVRGDSAAYFCASSRDSLSSYNSPLHFGNGTRLTVT.

J is TRBJ2-1 and V is TRBV10-2; 8 nucleotides match TRBD2. Germline CDR1 is WSHSY and CDR2 is SAAADI. The CDR3 has 14 amino acids. Trimming at V came to 6 bases and at J to 5 bases, leaving 6 bases not matched to a gene. The CDR3 DNA is TGCGCCAGCAGAAAGCGGGAGTTAAACAATGAGCAGTTCTTC. Its translation is CASRKRELNNEQFF.

DNA of the CDR3: TGCAGCGTTATCCTAGCGGGGGGTGGTACGCAGTATTTT. It encodes CSVILAGGGTQYF. The J gene is TRBJ2-3, the V gene TRBV29-1; 11 nucleotides align to TRBD2. In germline, CDR1 is SQVTM, CDR2 ANQGSEA. The CDR3 totals 13 residues. Germline trimming cut 5 bases from V and 8 bases from J; bases unmatched to any gene: 6.

V and J are TRBV28 and TRBJ2-4; D remains ambiguous. Looked up from germline, CDR1 is MDHEN and CDR2 is SYDVKM. Trimming cost V 6 bases and J 5 bases, with 14 bases left between them. CDR3 length: 14 amino acids. This chain's CDR3 is CASSPTTLENIQYF. The CDR3 coding sequence is TGTGCCAGCAGCCCGACCACCCTTGAAAACATTCAGTACTTC.

The chain has TRBV7-2 and TRBJ1-1, with D maybe TRBD1 (6 bases). Germline CDR1 reads SGHTA; CDR2 reads FQGNSA. The V end was cut by 5 bases, the J end by 4 bases, with 14 bases between. The CDR3 has 14 amino acids. The CDR3 DNA sequence: TGTGCCAGCAGCCAAGCGGGGGGCACCACTGAAGCTTTCTTT. Translation: CASSQAGGTTEAFF.

The CDR3 DNA sequence: TGTGCCAGCAGCCCGTGGGAGGAAGAGACCCAGTACTTC. This encodes CASSPWEEETQYF. This rearrangement joins TRBV7-2 to TRBJ2-5, with D perhaps TRBD2 (6 bases). Germline CDR1 SGHTA, CDR2 FQGNSA. Between the trimmed V and J ends, which lost 5 bases and 3 bases, there was a span of 10 bases. The CDR3 runs to 13 residues.

The chain is built from TRBV7-3 and TRBJ2-3, with 10 bases lining up with TRBD1. The V segment lost 1 base and the J segment 6 bases; nucleotides outside the gene matches: 10. Looked up from germline, CDR1 is SGHTA and CDR2 is FQGTGA. The CDR3 runs 17 residues. CDR3 bases: TGTGCCAGCAGCTTAAGGGACAGGGGAAGAGAGGGGGATACGCAGTATTTT. This translates into CASSLRDRGREGDTQYF.

This clone was picked up a small number of times. The genes are TRBV6-1 and TRBJ1-6; no firm D call. Germline CDR1 and CDR2: MNHNS and SASEGT. Trimming pared 6 bases from V and 4 bases from J, leaving 1 base between. The CDR3 sequence is 11 residues long. CDR3 DNA: TGTGCCAGCAGGTATAATTCACCCCTCCACTTT. Residues: CASRYNSPLHF.

The chain joins TRBV27 to TRBJ2-3; 7 nucleotides align to TRBD2. V gave up 3 bases and J gave up 4 bases; unmatched junction bases: 1. The CDR3 length is 13 residues. CDR1 is MNHEY, CDR2 SMNVEV, per germline (reference sequence). The CDR3 is CASSFTSADTQYF. In nucleotides, the CDR3 is TGTGCCAGCAGTTTTACTAGCGCAGATACGCAGTATTTT.

The gene calls are TRBV6-1 and TRBJ1-2, with a tentative D call TRBD1 (6 bases). The CDR3 extends over 15 amino acids. CDR1 is MNHNS and CDR2 is SASEGT in the germline V gene. The germline V and J ends were trimmed by 2 bases and 7 bases, with 17 bases remaining between them. CDR3 sequence reads: CASSEHLGTPRGYTF. The CDR3 DNA reads as TGTGCCAGCAGTGAACATTTGGGGACACCGCGTGGCTACACCTTC.

The genes are TRBV7-2 and TRBJ2-1; D is perhaps TRBD2 (6 bases). Per germline, CDR1 SGHTA and CDR2 FQGNSA. Trimming cost V 4 bases and J 10 bases, with 20 bases left between them. The CDR3 sequence is 15 residues long. The CDR3 nucleotides are TGTGCCAGCAGCTCGAGAGGGGCGGGATTCGGGGAGCAGTTCTTC. It is translated as CASSSRGAGFGEQFF.

This chain uses TRBV18 with TRBJ1-1, with D perhaps matching TRBD1 (5 bases). Germline-derived CDR1 and CDR2 are KGHSH and LQKENI. The CDR3 runs to 14 residues. Trimming removed 3 bases at V and 0 bases at J, with 8 bases between. CDR3 DNA sequence: TGTGCCAGCTCACCGCAGGGCATGAACACTGAAGCTTTCTTT. Translating gives CASSPQGMNTEAFF. The full variable domain, in which reference TRBV18 and TRBJ1-1 provide the parts outside the CDR3, is NAGVMQNPRHLVRRRGQEARLRCSPMKGHSHVYWYRQLPEEGLKFMVYLQKENIIDESGMPKERFSAEFPKEGPSILRIQQVVRGDSAAYFCASSPQGMNTEAFFGQGTRLTVV.

The chain has TRBV5-5 and TRBJ1-5; D remains ambiguous. Deletions cut 0 bases from V and 4 bases from J, with 5 bases between. This CDR3 contains 13 residues. Germline lookup yields CDR1 SGHKS and CDR2 YYEKEE (reference sequence). This CDR3 reads CASSLVGNQPQHF. The CDR3 DNA reads as TGTGCCAGCAGCTTGGTAGGGAATCAGCCCCAGCATTTT.

The genes are TRBV25-1 and TRBJ1-5; tentative D call: TRBD1 (5 bases). Germline loops: CDR1 MGHDK, CDR2 SYGVNS. Between the trimmed V and J ends, which lost 3 bases and 2 bases, there was a span of 8 bases. This CDR3 contains 14 residues. CDR3 bases: TGTGCCAGCAGTGAGTGGGGGGGCAATCAGCCCCAGCATTTT. Protein sequence: CASSEWGGNQPQHF.

V and J are TRBV18 and TRBJ1-3; 8 nucleotides agree with TRBD1. Trimming at V came to 10 bases and at J to 8 bases, leaving 4 bases not matched to a gene. CDR3 size: 11 residues. Germline V gene lookup returns CDR1 KGHSH and CDR2 LQKENI. The CDR3 loop is CAIGQGDTIYF. CDR3 sequence (DNA): TGTGCCATCGGACAGGGCGACACCATATATTTT.

The genes are TRBV7-6 and TRBJ2-1; D is possibly TRBD1 (7 bases). V gave up 4 bases and J gave up 10 bases, with 17 bases separating them. The CDR3 is made up of 14 amino acids. Germline V lookup: CDR1 SGHVS, CDR2 FNYEAQ. The CDR3 nucleotides read TGTGCCAGCAGCTCAGGGGGGCTATTGGGGGAGCAGTTCTTC. It encodes CASSSGGLLGEQFF.

The gene calls are TRBV15 and TRBJ2-7; the match to TRBD1 covers 8 bases. The germline gives CDR1 LNHNV, CDR2 YYDKDF (reference sequence). V lost 3 bases, J lost 3 bases, and 16 bases stayed unmatched. The CDR3 has 18 residues. The CDR3 loop reads CATSRNPEPGQEDYEQYF. The DNA for the CDR3 is TGTGCCACCAGCAGGAACCCCGAGCCGGGACAGGAAGACTACGAGCAGTACTTC.

This sequence joins TRBV30 and TRBJ1-5, with TRBD1 identical over 7 bases. The germline gives CDR1 GTSNPN, CDR2 SVGIG (reference sequence). V gave up 2 bases and J gave up 4 bases; unmatched junction bases: 5. This CDR3 is built from 14 residues. Here the CDR3 reads CAWSSGGGNQPQHF. The CDR3 nucleotides read TGTGCCTGGAGTTCAGGGGGGGGAAATCAGCCCCAGCATTTT.

The chain is built from TRBV5-5 and TRBJ1-6; 7 bases map to TRBD1. The CDR3 loop spans 15 amino acids. Germline-derived CDR1 and CDR2 are SGHKS and YYEKEE (reference sequence). V shed 0 bases, J shed 9 bases, and the junction held 6 bases outside the gene matches. CDR3 coding DNA: TGTGCCAGCAGCTTGGCCGCAGGGGGAATTTCACCCCTCCACTTT. Amino acids: CASSLAAGGISPLHF. Full variable domain (outside the CDR3, taken from reference TRBV5-5 and TRBJ1-6): DAGVTQSPTHLIKTRGQQVTLRCSPISGHKSVSWYQQVLGQGPQFIFQYYEKEERGRGNFPDRFSARQFPNYSSELNVNALLLGDSALYLCASSLAAGGISPLHFGNGTRLTVT.